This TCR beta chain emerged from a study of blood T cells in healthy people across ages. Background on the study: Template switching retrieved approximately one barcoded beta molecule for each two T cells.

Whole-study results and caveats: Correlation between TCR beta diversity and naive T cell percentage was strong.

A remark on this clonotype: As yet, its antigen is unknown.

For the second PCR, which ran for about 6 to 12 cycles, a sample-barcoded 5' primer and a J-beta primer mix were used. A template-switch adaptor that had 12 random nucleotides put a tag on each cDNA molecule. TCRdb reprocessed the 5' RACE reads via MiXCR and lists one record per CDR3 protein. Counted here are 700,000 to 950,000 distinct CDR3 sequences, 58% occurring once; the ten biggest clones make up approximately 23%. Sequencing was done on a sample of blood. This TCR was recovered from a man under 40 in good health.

The CDR3 DNA follows: TGTGCCAGCAGTCAAAGGGGACAGCCTTACAATGAGCAGTACTTC. It codes for CASSQRGQPYNEQYF. This chain links TRBV25-1 with TRBJ2-5, with TRBD1 matching over 7 bases. J was trimmed by 11 bases and V by 5 bases; bases with no gene match: 17. The CDR3 length is 15 residues. Germline V gene sequence: CDR1 MGHDK, CDR2 SYGVNS.